A selection of T cell receptor beta chains follows, all from one sample in a study of blood T cell repertoires in COVID-19. Measured with immunoSEQ multiplex PCR; TCRdb has only the in-frame clones, and not every one. The sample consists of hundreds of thousands of clones, about 88% of them appearing once. The sequencing input was PBMCs or T cells enriched from blood (not recorded which). The origin of the receptors is a woman between 50 and 59 years old who had recovered from COVID-19. Both conserved end residues are part of each CDR3. A D gene is named only where the DNA matches it firmly. Not every row has a clone size; where given, it reads once, few, many or a size class.

V	size	D	J	DNA	CDR3
TRBV6-2/TRBV6-3	.	.	TRBJ2-1	TGTGCCAGCAGTCGACTCCCCGAGCAGTTCTTC	CASSRLPEQFF
TRBV28	.	TRBD1	TRBJ2-2	TGTGCCAGCAGTTCGGGACAGGGAGTCGGGGAGCTGTTTTTT	CASSSGQGVGELFF
TRBV3-1/TRBV3-2	few	TRBD1	TRBJ1-6	TGTGCCAGCAGCCTCGGACAGGGGGCACAATCACCCCTCCACTTT	CASSLGQGAQSPLHF
TRBV5-4	.	TRBD1	TRBJ1-6	TGTGCCAGCAGCCTCCGACAGGGGGCAAATTCACCCCTCCACTTT	CASSLRQGANSPLHF
TRBV28	.	TRBD1	TRBJ1-2	TGTGCCAGCAGTTTTATAGGGGGCGGGAACTATGGCTACACCTTC	CASSFIGGGNYGYTF
TRBV19	.	TRBD1	TRBJ1-4	TGTGCCAGTAGTATATGGACAGGAGCAACTAATGAAAAACTGTTTTTT	CASSIWTGATNEKLFF
TRBV2	.	.	TRBJ1-1	TGTGCCAGCAGTAGGGGATTTACTAACACTGAAGCTTTCTTT	CASSRGFTNTEAFF
TRBV24-1	.	TRBD1	TRBJ2-1	TGTGCCACCAGTGATACAACAAGTCCGGGACAGGGTGGGAATGAGCAGTTCTTC	CATSDTTSPGQGGNEQFF
TRBV7-9	.	TRBD1	TRBJ1-2	TGTGCCAGCAGCTTAGCCAGTGGGACAGGGAAAAGCTACACCTTC	CASSLASGTGKSYTF
TRBV18	.	.	TRBJ1-3	TGTGCCAGCTCACCTAAGGCCGCGGGCTCTGGAAACACCATATATTTT	CASSPKAAGSGNTIYF
TRBV28	.	TRBD1	TRBJ2-1	TGTGCCAGCAGTGGACAGGTTCGGAATGAGCAGTTCTTC	CASSGQVRNEQFF
TRBV20-1	few	.	TRBJ1-5	TGCAGTGCTAGTCCCACTTTGTCCACGGGGCAGCCCCAGCATTTT	CSASPTLSTGQPQHF
TRBV18	.	.	TRBJ2-5	TGTGCCAGCTCACCACCCCTAGAAAAAGAGACCCAGTACTTC	CASSPPLEKETQYF
TRBV30	.	TRBD1	TRBJ1-6	TGTGCCTGGAGTGTACCTGGGACAGGGGCGAATTCACCCCTCCACTTT	CAWSVPGTGANSPLHF
TRBV7-2	.	TRBD2	TRBJ2-2	TGTGCCAGCAGCTTATTTGGGGGGGCGAACACCGGGGAGCTGTTTTTT	CASSLFGGANTGELFF
TRBV28	.	.	TRBJ2-1	TGTGCCAGCTTTCGAGGAGTTAATGAGCAGTTCTTC	CASFRGVNEQFF
TRBV27	.	TRBD2	TRBJ2-1	TGTGCCAGCAGCCCCTTCCTAGCGGGAGGGATTGATGAGCAGTTCTTC	CASSPFLAGGIDEQFF
TRBV27	.	.	TRBJ1-2	TGTGCCAGCAGTTCCGAGGGTGGTTATGGCTACACCTTC	CASSSEGGYGYTF
TRBV28	.	.	TRBJ1-1	TGTGCCAGCACCGAGGAAAACACTGAAGCTTTCTTT	CASTEENTEAFF
TRBV24-1	.	.	TRBJ2-2	TGTGCCGGGGGCACCAGCAACACCGGGGAGCTGTTTTTT	CAGGTSNTGELFF
TRBV7-2	many	.	TRBJ1-1	TGTGCCAGCAGCACACAGAAAATGAACACTGAAGCTTTCTTT	CASSTQKMNTEAFF
TRBV29-1	.	.	TRBJ2-5	TGCAGCGTTGAAACAGGGTACGAGGAGACCCAGTACTTC	CSVETGYEETQYF
TRBV5-1	.	.	TRBJ2-7	TGCGCCAGCAGCTTGGAGACAGACGAGCAGTACTTC	CASSLETDEQYF
TRBV29-1	.	.	TRBJ2-5	TGCAGCGTTACAATCGGAGGCAGTCAGGAGACCCAGTACTTC	CSVTIGGSQETQYF
TRBV28	.	TRBD1	TRBJ1-5	TGTGCCAGCAGTCACGACAGGGTGGCTCAGCCCCAGCATTTT	CASSHDRVAQPQHF
TRBV7-9	.	TRBD1	TRBJ1-2	TGTGCCAGCATCCCAGGGGGGCGAGGCTATGGCTACACCTTC	CASIPGGRGYGYTF
TRBV28	few	.	TRBJ1-2	TGTGCCAGCATTCAAGACGGGAACTATGGCTACACCTTC	CASIQDGNYGYTF
TRBV18	.	TRBD1	TRBJ2-5	TGTGCCAGCTCACGAGGGACAGGGCGTGAAGAGACCCAGTACTTC	CASSRGTGREETQYF
TRBV30	.	TRBD1	TRBJ1-1	TGTGCCTGGAGGGGACAGGGGTTATCGCACACTGAAGCTTTCTTT	CAWRGQGLSHTEAFF
TRBV5-6	.	TRBD1	TRBJ2-1	TGTGCCAGCAGCTTGGCCTCCGGGACAGGGCTCGGGTGGAATGAGCAGTTCTTC	CASSLASGTGLGWNEQFF
TRBV11-2	.	.	TRBJ2-2	TGTGCCAGCAGCCGTCGGACAGACACCGGGGAGCTGTTTTTT	CASSRRTDTGELFF
TRBV12-3/TRBV12-4	.	.	TRBJ1-1	TGTGCCAGCAGTCGGTCGCAGAACACTGAAGCTTTCTTT	CASSRSQNTEAFF
TRBV7-3	.	TRBD2	TRBJ2-3	TGTGCCAGCAGCCGCCCGGGGACTAGCTCTCCATTACGAACAGATACGCAGTATTTT	CASSRPGTSSPLRTDTQYF
TRBV28	once	.	TRBJ1-5	TGTGCCAGCACTCTACCCAGGGGCGGACGCAATCAGCCCCAGCATTTT	CASTLPRGGRNQPQHF
TRBV7-2	.	TRBD1	TRBJ2-7	TGTGCCAGCAGCTCGCAGGGTGCAGGGGGCCCCTACGAGCAGTACTTC	CASSSQGAGGPYEQYF
TRBV6-5	.	TRBD1	TRBJ2-2	TGTGCCAGCAGTTTCGACAGGGTTACCGGGGAGCTGTTTTTT	CASSFDRVTGELFF
TRBV25-1	.	TRBD1	TRBJ1-6	TGTGCCAGCAGTGCATCCGGGACAGGGGGTGGTTCACCCCTCCACTTT	CASSASGTGGGSPLHF
TRBV11-3	.	.	TRBJ2-7	TGTGCCAGCAGCCGGGACGGGAGCTCCTACGAGCAGTACTTC	CASSRDGSSYEQYF
TRBV9	.	.	TRBJ1-4	TGTGCCAGCAGCGTAGGGGGGCGGGTAGTCGAAAAACTGTTTTTT	CASSVGGRVVEKLFF
TRBV18	.	.	TRBJ1-5	TGTGCCAGCTCACCCACGGGGGGAGGCAATCAGCCCCAGCATTTT	CASSPTGGGNQPQHF
TRBV28	.	.	TRBJ1-1	TGTGCCAGCAGTTCCGAACGACAGACATATGAAGCTTTCTTT	CASSSERQTYEAFF
TRBV7-2	.	.	TRBJ2-3	TGTGCCAGCAGCTTAGTCGCGGTTAGCACAGATACGCAGTATTTT	CASSLVAVSTDTQYF
TRBV27	.	TRBD1	TRBJ1-2	TGTGCCAGCAAAGGACAGGGGCTCTATGGCTACACCTTC	CASKGQGLYGYTF
TRBV5-4	.	TRBD1	TRBJ1-2	TGTGCCAGCAGTTCGCCTGACAGGGCTTCCTATGGCTACACCTTC	CASSSPDRASYGYTF
TRBV7-3	.	TRBD2	TRBJ2-3	TGTGCCAGCAGCCGCTGGACTAGCGGCGGAGATACGCAGTATTTT	CASSRWTSGGDTQYF
TRBV11-2	few	TRBD1	TRBJ1-6	TGTGCCAGCAGCGTACGGGCGGACAGGGTTCGTTCACCCCTCCACTTT	CASSVRADRVRSPLHF
TRBV6-2/TRBV6-3	.	TRBD2	TRBJ2-2	TGTGCCAGCAGTTACCGGACTAGTAACACCGGGGAGCTGTTTTTT	CASSYRTSNTGELFF
TRBV18	.	.	TRBJ2-3	TGTGCCAGCTCATCCGAGACGGGGTATACGCAGTATTTT	CASSSETGYTQYF
TRBV21-1	few	.	TRBJ2-3	TGTGCCAGCAGCAAAGGATGGGGGACTCTTTGCGCAGATACGCAGTATTTT	CASSKGWGTLCADTQYF
TRBV2	.	.	TRBJ2-6	TGTGCCAGCAGTCTGACAGTCTCTGGGGCCAACGTCCTGACTTTC	CASSLTVSGANVLTF
TRBV15	.	.	TRBJ2-3	TGTGCCACCAGCAGAGACCGGGGATCTAGCACAGATACGCAGTATTTT	CATSRDRGSSTDTQYF